Below, one T cell receptor (beta chain) is given with its context. No antigen is known for it. Noted time point: newly diagnosed, previously untreated cHL patient sample. The sample comes from a study of PD-1 blockade in classical Hodgkin lymphoma. Data came from immunoSEQ multiplex PCR; TCRdb stores just in-frame clones and leaves some out. Of about 47,000 clones in the sample, approximately 91% were seen once. Study-level results: The authors have not defined what causes the repertoire differences, possibly disease activity or prior therapy.

The germline V gene encodes CDR1 LNHDA and CDR2 SQIVND (reference sequence). The germline V and J ends were trimmed by 7 bases and 0 bases, with 22 bases remaining between them. This CDR3 comprises 18 residues. The source is a human donor with classical Hodgkin lymphoma. This chain uses TRBV19 with TRBJ1-3, with TRBD1 as a possible D gene (6 bases). Sequenced: peripheral blood mononuclear cells (PBMCs). DNA for the CDR3: TGTGCCAGTACCACCCCACAGGGAAGGGGAAACTCTGGAAACACCATATATTTT. This translates into CASTTPQGRGNSGNTIYF.